This is a list of T cell receptor beta chains from one sample in a study of T cells in Graves' hyperthyroidism and ophthalmopathy. TCRdb re-called the multiplex PCR reads with MiXCR, one entry per CDR3 protein. The sample lists 350,000 to 400,000 distinct CDR3 sequences, approximately 17% seen once, with 35% to 50% in the top ten. Source material: blood. These receptors all come from a man in his late teens or twenties with Graves' ophthalmopathy. The CDR3 runs from the conserved cysteine through the conserved F or W. The order of the fields is CDR3 length, D gene, V gene, clone size, J gene, CDR3 DNA, CDR3 protein. A D gene is named only where the DNA matches it firmly. Size is omitted from some rows. Given values are once, few, many or a class for expanded clones.

>13|NA|TRBV20-1|few|TRBJ1-4
TGCAGTGCATGGAGGGCGGGTGATGAAAAACTGTTTTTT
CSAWRAGDEKLFF
>11|NA|TRBV2|many|TRBJ2-7
TGTGCCAGCAGTGAACTCTACGAGCAGTACTTC
CASSELYEQYF
>14|TRBD1|TRBV28|many|TRBJ1-6
TGTGCCAGCAGGCCGACAGGGGGGAATTCACCCCTCCACTTT
CASRPTGGNSPLHF
>15|TRBD2|TRBV10-3|many|TRBJ2-5
TGTGCCATCAGTGACGGGACTAGCGGGGTAGAGACCCAGTACTTC
CAISDGTSGVETQYF
>14|NA|TRBV19|many|TRBJ1-1
TGTGCCAGTAGTCCCAGGGCGCTAAGGATGGGAGCTTTCTTT
CASSPRALRMGAFF
>14|TRBD2|TRBV6-1|few|TRBJ2-1
TGTGCCAGCAGTGAACTAGCGGGGGGTGATGAGCAGTTCTTC
CASSELAGGDEQFF
>16|NA|TRBV7-6|many|TRBJ2-5
TGTGCCAGCAGCTTAGAAGGTCACCCGATCAAAGAGACCCAGTACTTC
CASSLEGHPIKETQYF
>13|NA|TRBV9|many|TRBJ1-1
TGTGCCAGCAGCGTAGTTACAAACACTGAAGCTTTCTTT
CASSVVTNTEAFF
>16|NA|TRBV11-3|NA|TRBJ2-2
TGTGCCAGCAGCTTAGGAGCGGCCGCGAACACCGGGGAGCTGTTTTTT
CASSLGAAANTGELFF
>14|NA|TRBV5-1|NA|TRBJ2-1
TGCGCCAGCCAGGTGGACTCCTCCTACAATGAGCAGTTCTTC
CASQVDSSYNEQFF
>14|NA|TRBV7-7|few|TRBJ2-2
TGTGCTAGCAGCCTTCTCTCTGGTACCGGGGAGCTGTTTTTT
CASSLLSGTGELFF
>15|NA|TRBV6-1|NA|TRBJ1-2
TGTGCCAGCAGTGAAGTATTGGGCAGGTCCTATGGCTACACCTTC
CASSEVLGRSYGYTF
>16|NA|TRBV11-2|many|TRBJ2-3
TGTGCCAGCAGCCCAGAGGGTCAGGGTAGTAGGGGTACGCAGTATTTT
CASSPEGQGSRGTQYF
>15|NA|TRBV11-1|many|TRBJ1-6
TGTGCCAGCAGCTTAGGAGACGGTCGGAATTCACCCCTCCACTTT
CASSLGDGRNSPLHF
>15|TRBD2|TRBV3-1|many|TRBJ2-1
TGTGCCAGCAGCCTACGACTAGCGGTGTACAATGAGCAGTTCTTC
CASSLRLAVYNEQFF
>16|TRBD1|TRBV27|many|TRBJ2-7
TGTGCCAGCAGTTTAAGCCAGGGGGAACTTCCCTACGAGCAGTACTTC
CASSLSQGELPYEQYF
>14|TRBD2|TRBV6-1|NA|TRBJ2-7
TGTGCCAGCAGTCTCGGGGGAGGGTCGGGCGAGCAGTACTTC
CASSLGGGSGEQYF
>13|NA|TRBV3-1|many|TRBJ1-2
TGTGCCAGCAGCCAAGGGACAGACTATGGCTACACCTTC
CASSQGTDYGYTF
>16|NA|TRBV2|many|TRBJ1-6
TGTGCCAGCAGTGGGTTTAGGACAGTTAATAATTCACCCCTCCACTTT
CASSGFRTVNNSPLHF
>15|TRBD1|TRBV9|many|TRBJ1-4
TGTGCCAGCAGCGTAGGTGCGGGACAGATCGAAAAACTGTTTTTT
CASSVGAGQIEKLFF
>14|TRBD2|TRBV12-3/TRBV12-4|NA|TRBJ2-7
TGTGCCAGCACCATTTTTGGGGGGGCCTACGAGCAGTACTTC
CASTIFGGAYEQYF
>15|NA|TRBV27|many|TRBJ1-1
TGTGCCAGCAGTTTAGGTGCGGGGGTGAACACTGAAGCTTTCTTT
CASSLGAGVNTEAFF
>14|NA|TRBV3-1|many|TRBJ1-5
TGTGCCAGCAGCCAAGGACCCGATCGTCAGCCCCAGCATTTT
CASSQGPDRQPQHF
>14|NA|TRBV5-5|NA|TRBJ2-7
TGTGCCAGCGGCTTGGAGGCAAATCAAAGGGAGCAGTACTTC
CASGLEANQREQYF
>16|TRBD1|TRBV4-1|NA|TRBJ2-3
TGCGCCAGCAGCCAGGACGGGACAGGGGGAGCAGATACGCAGTATTTT
CASSQDGTGGADTQYF
>13|TRBD1|TRBV28|NA|TRBJ1-2
TGTGCCAGCAGTTTAAAGGGGGCTTGGGGCTACACCTTC
CASSLKGAWGYTF
>17|TRBD1|TRBV6-1|many|TRBJ1-5
TGTGCCAGCAGTGAAATATTAGGACAGGCTTACAATCAGCCCCAGCATTTT
CASSEILGQAYNQPQHF
>15|NA|TRBV9|few|TRBJ1-6
TGTGCCAGCAGCGTAGTCCAGGGAGATAATTCACCCCTCCACTTT
CASSVVQGDNSPLHF
>14|NA|TRBV12-3/TRBV12-4|few|TRBJ2-5
TGTGCCAGCAGGGTGGGGGGCACCCAAGAGACCCAGTACTTC
CASRVGGTQETQYF
>13|NA|TRBV7-9|many|TRBJ2-3
TGTGCCAGCAGCTGGGAAAATTCAGATACGCAGTATTTT
CASSWENSDTQYF
>13|NA|TRBV11-2|NA|TRBJ1-1
TGTGCCAGCAGCTTAGGGGTAGGGTCTGAAGCTTTCTTT
CASSLGVGSEAFF
>13|TRBD2|TRBV5-1|NA|TRBJ2-7
TGCGCCAGCACCGGGGGGGGGGGCAACGAGCAGTACTTC
CASTGGGGNEQYF
>14|TRBD2|TRBV12-5|many|TRBJ2-5
TGTGCTAGTGGCCCCTCCGGGGGGCAAGAGACCCAGTACTTC
CASGPSGGQETQYF
>17|TRBD1|TRBV12-3/TRBV12-4|NA|TRBJ1-6
TGTGCCAGCAGTTTAACCCCAGGACAGGACTCAAATTCACCCCTCCACTTT
CASSLTPGQDSNSPLHF
>15|TRBD2|TRBV9|NA|TRBJ2-1
TGTGCCAGCAGCGCGGGACTAGCGGGGGGGGATGAGCAGTTCTTC
CASSAGLAGGDEQFF
>15|TRBD1|TRBV5-1|many|TRBJ1-1
TGCGCCAGCAGCTCCGGGACAGGGGAGAACACTGAAGCTTTCTTT
CASSSGTGENTEAFF
>15|NA|TRBV10-2|few|TRBJ1-5
TGCGCCAGCAGCCTCGGGTCTAGGGGCAATCAGCCCCAGCATTTT
CASSLGSRGNQPQHF
>16|NA|TRBV12-3/TRBV12-4|many|TRBJ2-7
TGTGCCAGCAGTATCGGAAGGGGGATCAGCTCCTACGAGCAGTACTTC
CASSIGRGISSYEQYF
>13|NA|TRBV13|many|TRBJ2-3
TGTGCCAGCAGCACCTCTGGCACAGATACGCAGTATTTT
CASSTSGTDTQYF
>17|TRBD2|TRBV12-3/TRBV12-4|NA|TRBJ2-1
TGTGCCAGCAGGGGGGGGGGACGGGGAGGCGCCTACAATGAGCAGTTCTTC
CASRGGGRGGAYNEQFF
>14|NA|TRBV9|many|TRBJ2-7
TGTGCCAGCAGCGTAACAGACTCACCCTACGAGCAGTACTTC
CASSVTDSPYEQYF
>15|NA|TRBV7-2|few|TRBJ1-6
TGTGCCAGCAGTTTTACAGTCGCCTATAATTCACCCCTCCACTTT
CASSFTVAYNSPLHF
>12|NA|TRBV3-1|many|TRBJ2-7
TGTGCCAGCAGCCAAGAGACTAAGGGGCAGTACTTC
CASSQETKGQYF
>15|TRBD1|TRBV2|NA|TRBJ1-1
TGTGCCAGCAGTTGGCGACAGGGTAGGGTCACTGAAGCTTTCTTT
CASSWRQGRVTEAFF
>13|NA|TRBV2|many|TRBJ2-2
TGTGCCAGCAGTGAAGGGCCCACCGGGGAGCTGTTTTTT
CASSEGPTGELFF
>12|NA|TRBV5-1|many|TRBJ1-5
TGTGCCAGCAGCTTAGAGGGGCAGCCCCAGCATTTT
CASSLEGQPQHF
>16|TRBD1|TRBV7-2|NA|TRBJ2-5
TGTGCCAGCAGCCCAGGGACGGACAGGATCGGGGAGACCCAGTACTTC
CASSPGTDRIGETQYF
>14|NA|TRBV7-9|few|TRBJ1-2
TGTGCCAGCAGCTTAGCGCGGTCTGTCTGGGGCTACACCTTC
CASSLARSVWGYTF
>14|NA|TRBV11-1|few|TRBJ1-4
TGTGCCAGCAGCTTGAGGACGGAAGGCGAAAAACTGTTTTTT
CASSLRTEGEKLFF
>19|NA|TRBV12-3/TRBV12-4|many|TRBJ2-3
TGTGCCAGCAGTCCCCGACTAGGGGGTATTAGGAACAGGGGAGATACGCAGTATTTT
CASSPRLGGIRNRGDTQYF
>12|NA|TRBV20-1|many|TRBJ1-2
TGCAGTGCTATACAGGGCCCACACGGCTACACCTTC
CSAIQGPHGYTF
>14|NA|TRBV7-2|many|TRBJ2-3
TGTGCCAGCAGCCGGGACGGGAGCACAGATACGCAGTATTTT
CASSRDGSTDTQYF
>13|NA|TRBV15|many|TRBJ2-5
TGTGCCACCAGCAGAGATTGGGAAGGGACCCAGTACTTC
CATSRDWEGTQYF
>14|TRBD1|TRBV11-1|many|TRBJ1-2
TGTGCCAGCAGCCACGAAGGGGGCAACTATGGCTACACCTTC
CASSHEGGNYGYTF